The 14 T cell receptor beta chains presented below share a single source sample, sequenced in a study of blood T cell repertoires in COVID-19. Assay: immunoSEQ multiplex PCR; the TCRdb copy retains only in-frame clones and omits some. This sample carries tens of thousands of clones, 90% to 95% of them seen once, and the ten largest clones take more than 8%. The sample consisted of peripheral blood. The receptor set was obtained from a woman aged 80 or over with acute or convalescent COVID-19.

CDR3 region: CASSQDERRPNTEAFF. CDR3 bases: TGCGCCAGCAGCCAAGACGAAAGGAGGCCGAACACTGAAGCTTTCTTT. V usage is TRBV4-3 and J usage is TRBJ1-1, with D uncertain. This CDR3 contains 16 residues. Germline V lookup: CDR1 LGHNA, CDR2 YSLEER. V was trimmed by 0 bases and J by 1 base, leaving 12 bases between them.

V and J are TRBV6-2 or TRBV6-3 and TRBJ1-5, with D tentatively TRBD1 (5 bases). In germline, CDR1 is MNHEY, CDR2 SVGEGT. The ends were cut back, 3 bases at V and 2 bases at J, with 8 bases in the middle. There are 14 residues in the CDR3. The CDR3 sequence: CASSYPGRNQPQHF. The CDR3 nucleotides read TGTGCCAGCAGTTATCCAGGGCGCAATCAGCCCCAGCATTTT.

J is TRBJ2-7 and V is TRBV7-2; 7 bases are a match to TRBD2. V shed 4 bases, J shed 0 bases, and the junction held 15 bases outside the gene matches. CDR3 size: 18 residues. Per the germline V gene, CDR1 is SGHTA and CDR2 is FQGNSA. Written as DNA, the CDR3 is TGTGCCAGCAGCTGGTCGGGGGGAGGGCCGGCGACCTCCTACGAGCAGTACTTC. Its translation: CASSWSGGGPATSYEQYF.

The chain is built from TRBV5-1 and TRBJ2-1; 11 bases align to TRBD2. With 0 bases clipped from V and 3 bases from J, the junction kept 5 bases outside the gene matches. The CDR3 is 17 amino acids. Germline CDR1 is SGHRS and CDR2 is YFSETQ. The CDR3 DNA reads as TGCGCCAGCAGCTTGGTGCTAGCGGGAGGCTTCTACAATGAGCAGTTCTTC. This translates into CASSLVLAGGFYNEQFF.

The chain is built from TRBV7-8 and TRBJ1-1; tentatively, D is TRBD1 (5 bases). V dropped 2 bases and J dropped 8 bases, with 21 bases sitting between them. The germline V gene encodes CDR1 SGHVS and CDR2 FQNEAQ. This CDR3 region has 16 residues. For the CDR3, the DNA is TGTGCCAGCAGCTTAAGCGGGGGGTGGAGCAAGGGAGAAGCTTTCTTT. Encoded protein: CASSLSGGWSKGEAFF.

The CDR3 sequence is CASSVGTGRREKLFF. The CDR3 DNA reads TGTGCCAGCAGCGTTGGGACAGGGAGACGTGAAAAACTGTTTTTT. This chain uses TRBV9 with TRBJ1-4, with 9 bases lining up with TRBD1. Germline V gene data show CDR1 as SGDLS and CDR2 as YYNGEE. V gave up 2 bases and J gave up 7 bases; unmatched junction bases: 6. CDR3 length equals 15 residues.

The V call is TRBV7-2, the J call TRBJ2-1; 7 nucleotides line up with TRBD1. Unmatched junction bases numbered 12, after V lost 5 bases and J lost 8 bases. Germline V gene lookup returns CDR1 SGHTA and CDR2 FQGNSA. This CDR3 is 15 amino acids long. The CDR3: CASSRMTGRHDEQFF. DNA for the CDR3: TGTGCCAGCAGCCGTATGACAGGGCGGCACGATGAGCAGTTCTTC.

This sequence joins TRBV5-8 and TRBJ2-1; 10 bases line up with TRBD2. CDR1 and CDR2 (germline): SGHTS, YDEGEE. Unmatched junction bases numbered 5, after V lost 0 bases and J lost 5 bases. CDR3 length: 16 residues. The CDR3 DNA sequence: TGTGCCAGCAGCTTGGGGCTAGCGGGAGTTCACAATGAGCAGTTCTTC. The encoded protein is CASSLGLAGVHNEQFF.

V usage is TRBV30 and J usage is TRBJ2-7; 7 bases line up with TRBD1. Per germline, CDR1 GTSNPN and CDR2 SVGIG (reference sequence). The CDR3 has 13 amino acids. V lost 5 bases to trimming and J lost 6 bases; unmatched junction nucleotides: 10. The DNA for the CDR3 is TGTGCCTGGGGAAAAGGGACAGCAGGCGAGCAGTACTTC. It specifies CAWGKGTAGEQYF.

The chain uses TRBV19 and TRBJ1-2; TRBD1 might be the D (5 bases). V was pared by 0 bases and J by 0 bases, with 8 bases between. Germline loops: CDR1 LNHDA, CDR2 SQIVND (reference sequence). The length of the CDR3 is 15 residues. In DNA form, the CDR3 reads TGTGCCAGTAGTATAGAGACAGCCGCTAACTATGGCTACACCTTC. Translated: CASSIETAANYGYTF.

Written as DNA, the CDR3 is TGCGCCAGCAGCTTGGACTTCTACGAGCAGTACTTC. It translates to CASSLDFYEQYF. V and J are TRBV5-1 and TRBJ2-7, with no clear D. V lost 0 bases, J lost 3 bases, and 4 bases lay in between. The CDR3 covers 12 residues. Germline V gene sequence: CDR1 SGHRS, CDR2 YFSETQ.

The chain couples TRBV18 to TRBJ2-2; unclear D gene. Looked up from germline, CDR1 is KGHSH and CDR2 is LQKENI. The germline V and J ends were trimmed by 5 bases and 7 bases, with 11 bases remaining between them. This CDR3 comprises 13 residues. The CDR3 region has the DNA TGTGCCAGCTCATTCCGTCACAGCGGGGAGCTGTTTTTT. Translating it yields CASSFRHSGELFF.

V usage is TRBV4-3 and J usage is TRBJ2-7, with 9 bases fitting TRBD2. Per the germline V gene, CDR1 is LGHNA and CDR2 is YSLEER. The V gene end was trimmed by 4 bases and the J gene end by 6 bases; junction bases not matched to a gene: 10. The CDR3 length is 15 residues. In DNA form, the CDR3 reads TGCGCCAGCAGCCGGGATTTAGCGGGAGTTTCCGAGCAGTACTTC. Residues: CASSRDLAGVSEQYF.

The rearrangement links TRBV6-5 to TRBJ1-1, with D tentatively TRBD1 (5 bases). The CDR3 is 11 residues long. Trimming removed 6 bases at V and 4 bases at J, with 6 bases between. Germline-derived CDR1 and CDR2 are MNHEY and SVGAGI. This CDR3 reads CASRGLTEAFF. CDR3 coding DNA: TGTGCCAGCAGGGGGCTCACTGAAGCTTTCTTT.